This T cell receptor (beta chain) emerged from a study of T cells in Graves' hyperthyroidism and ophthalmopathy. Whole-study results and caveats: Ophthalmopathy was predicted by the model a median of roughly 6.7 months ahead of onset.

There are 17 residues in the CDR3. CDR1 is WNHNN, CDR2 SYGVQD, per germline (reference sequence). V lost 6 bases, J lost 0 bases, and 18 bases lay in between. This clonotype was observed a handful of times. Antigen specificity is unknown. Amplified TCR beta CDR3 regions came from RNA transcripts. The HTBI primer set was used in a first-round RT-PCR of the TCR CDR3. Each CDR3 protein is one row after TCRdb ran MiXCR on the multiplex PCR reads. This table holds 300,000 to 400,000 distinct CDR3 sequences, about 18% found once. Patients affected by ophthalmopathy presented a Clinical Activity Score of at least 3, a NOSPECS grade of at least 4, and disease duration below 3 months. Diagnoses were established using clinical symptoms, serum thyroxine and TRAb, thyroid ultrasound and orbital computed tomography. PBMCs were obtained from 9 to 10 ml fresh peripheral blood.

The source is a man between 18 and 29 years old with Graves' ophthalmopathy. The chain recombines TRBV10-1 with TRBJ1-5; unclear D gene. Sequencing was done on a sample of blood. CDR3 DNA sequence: TGCGCCAGCAGATCAGCCGAACCCTCCTATAGCAATCAGCCCCAGCATTTT. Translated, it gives CASRSAEPSYSNQPQHF.